This paragraph reports one T cell receptor (beta chain). What it recognizes is unknown. The source of the sample is a study of T cell responses to AZD1222 COVID-19 vaccine. Study-wide context: Recipients boosted at about 4 weeks or about 12 weeks are pooled.

The CDR3 loop spans 13 amino acids. Trimming stripped 2 bases from V and 6 bases from J, with 5 bases between. Per the germline V gene, CDR1 is MNHEY and CDR2 is SVGAGI. TCRdb keeps only in-frame clones here, not all; method: immunoSEQ multiplex PCR. The repertoire consists of fewer than 120,000 clones, with approximately 90% occurring once and the leading ten covering 1.6%. Study-wide points: Repertoires were obtained solely post-peak T cell response. Once two AZD1222 doses were given, Spike-specific TCR breadth and depth went up.

The receptor was derived from an adult in good health. The sequencing used peripheral blood, collected on day 0 of AZD1222 vaccination. The chain has TRBV6-5 and TRBJ1-6; D gene unclear. The CDR3 DNA follows: TGTGCCAGCAGTTACCTGAGTAATTCACCCCTCCACTTT. Translating gives CASSYLSNSPLHF.